A selection of T cell receptor beta chains follows, all from one sample in a study of early T cells in non-severe SARS-CoV-2 infection. TCRdb reanalysed the 5' RACE reads using MiXCR and keeps one entry per CDR3 protein. The sample records fewer than 55,000 distinct CDR3 sequences, around a tenth being singletons. Sequencing input: whole blood. Receptor source: an adult who was a healthcare worker with PCR-confirmed SARS-CoV-2 infection or an uninfected control (not recorded which). Each CDR3 is given with its conserved first and last residue. A D gene is named only where the DNA matches it firmly. Some rows have no size entry. The others give once, few or many, or a class for an expanded clone.

D gene	clone size	V gene	J gene	CDR3 protein	CDR3 DNA
TRBD1	few	TRBV20-1	TRBJ2-4	CSARVTGQGNIQYF	TGCAGTGCTAGAGTGACAGGGCAGGGAAACATTCAGTACTTC
TRBD2	many	TRBV13	TRBJ2-2	CASSPSYLAGGANTGELFF	TGTGCCAGCAGCCCCAGTTATCTAGCGGGGGGGGCGAACACCGGGGAGCTGTTTTTT
NA	NA	TRBV7-2	TRBJ2-7	CASSLGPGLGQHEQYF	TGTGCCAGCAGCTTAGGCCCGGGGCTCGGACAACACGAGCAGTACTTC
NA	many	TRBV7-2	TRBJ2-1	CASSLGLTGKDEQFF	TGTGCCAGCAGCTTGGGGTTAACAGGGAAGGATGAGCAGTTCTTC
NA	NA	TRBV2	TRBJ1-1	CASTGMLKNTEAFF	TGTGCCAGCACCGGAATGCTCAAGAACACTGAAGCTTTCTTT
NA	many	TRBV28	TRBJ1-5	CASTLGGARQPQHF	TGTGCCAGCACCCTGGGGGGGGCCCGTCAGCCCCAGCATTTT
NA	once	TRBV12-3/TRBV12-4	TRBJ2-7	CASSFGLGSSYEQYF	TGTGCCAGCAGTTTCGGACTGGGAAGCTCCTACGAGCAGTACTTC
TRBD1	many	TRBV7-3	TRBJ1-1	CASSSTGSTEAFF	TGTGCCAGCAGTTCGACAGGGAGCACTGAAGCTTTCTTT
TRBD1	many	TRBV19	TRBJ1-1	CASRRRDRNTEAFF	TGTGCCAGTAGAAGAAGGGACAGGAACACTGAAGCTTTCTTT
NA	many	TRBV27	TRBJ2-1	CASRGYYEQFF	TGTGCCAGCAGGGGTTATTATGAGCAGTTCTTC
NA	many	TRBV29-1	TRBJ2-1	CSVFQRGRDNEQFF	TGCAGCGTGTTCCAACGAGGACGGGACAATGAGCAGTTCTTC
TRBD2	many	TRBV20-1	TRBJ2-1	CSALVGGSRNEQFF	TGCAGTGCTCTGGTGGGCGGGAGCAGGAATGAGCAGTTCTTC
TRBD2	many	TRBV14	TRBJ2-4	CASSQALAGRGQKMIQYF	TGTGCCAGCAGCCAGGCTCTAGCGGGACGGGGCCAAAAAATGATTCAGTACTTC
TRBD2	many	TRBV19	TRBJ2-7	CASGSGGFYEQYF	TGTGCCAGTGGTAGCGGGGGGTTCTACGAGCAGTACTTC
NA	many	TRBV3-1	TRBJ2-3	CASSQAYMGADTQYF	TGTGCCAGCAGCCAAGCTTACATGGGGGCAGATACGCAGTATTTT
TRBD1	many	TRBV6-5	TRBJ1-1	CASSYSPKTGSEAFF	TGTGCCAGCAGTTACTCCCCTAAGACAGGGTCTGAAGCTTTCTTT
NA	many	TRBV21-1	TRBJ2-7	CASSKLHDLSYEQYF	TGTGCCAGCAGCAAGTTACACGACCTCTCCTACGAGCAGTACTTC
NA	NA	TRBV5-4	TRBJ1-3	CASSKALEYSNPSGNTIYF	TGTGCCAGCAGCAAGGCCCTGGAGTATTCTAACCCCTCTGGAAACACCATATATTTT
NA	many	TRBV15	TRBJ2-7	CATSRPPVGSYEQYF	TGTGCCACCAGCAGACCCCCGGTAGGCTCCTACGAGCAGTACTTC
TRBD2	many	TRBV7-9	TRBJ2-1	CASSLVAGGPRGVQFF	TGTGCCAGCAGCTTAGTTGCGGGAGGGCCCCGAGGAGTGCAGTTCTTC
TRBD2	few	TRBV29-1	TRBJ2-1	CSVPLSTSGTINEQFF	TGCAGCGTTCCTTTATCGACTAGCGGAACCATCAATGAGCAGTTCTTC
NA	NA	TRBV5-6	TRBJ2-3	CASSLWPKVADTQYF	TGTGCCAGCAGCTTGTGGCCCAAGGTAGCAGATACGCAGTATTTT
NA	many	TRBV29-1	TRBJ1-1	CSVPAGFNTEAFF	TGCAGCGTGCCGGCAGGGTTCAATACTGAAGCTTTCTTT
NA	many	TRBV10-1	TRBJ1-2	CATERAQNYGYTF	TGCGCCACCGAACGGGCACAGAACTATGGCTACACCTTC
TRBD1	many	TRBV19	TRBJ1-5	CASSGTGYQPQHF	TGTGCCAGTAGTGGGACAGGGTACCAGCCCCAGCATTTT
NA	few	TRBV10-3	TRBJ2-3	CAISPWGTDTQYF	TGTGCCATCAGCCCGTGGGGCACAGATACGCAGTATTTT
NA	NA	TRBV29-1	TRBJ1-1	CSAALRTNTEAFF	TGCAGCGCTGCCCTTAGGACGAACACTGAAGCTTTCTTT
TRBD1	many	TRBV18	TRBJ2-3	CASSPGQGSTDTQYF	TGTGCCAGCTCACCGGGACAGGGTAGCACAGATACGCAGTATTTT
NA	many	TRBV5-6	TRBJ2-1	CASSLRQSSSYNEQFF	TGTGCCAGCAGCTTGAGACAGTCGAGCTCCTACAATGAGCAGTTCTTC
NA	many	TRBV7-2	TRBJ2-6	CASSSGAPGANVLTF	TGTGCCAGCAGCTCGGGGGCGCCTGGGGCCAACGTCCTGACTTTC
TRBD1	NA	TRBV2	TRBJ1-6	CASTSQGAHSPLHF	TGTGCCAGCACCTCCCAGGGGGCTCATTCACCCCTCCACTTT
TRBD1	few	TRBV7-3	TRBJ1-2	CASSLTGTDKDSAF	TGTGCCAGCAGCTTAACCGGGACAGACAAGGATTCCGCCTTC
NA	many	TRBV7-9	TRBJ2-2	CASSSGRGGTGELFF	TGTGCCAGCAGCTCCGGAAGGGGAGGAACCGGGGAGCTGTTTTTT
NA	many	TRBV11-2	TRBJ2-5	CASSLEVGEVEETQYF	TGTGCCAGCAGCTTAGAGGTGGGTGAGGTGGAGGAGACCCAGTACTTC
NA	many	TRBV5-1	TRBJ1-1	CASSLAGGPNTEAFF	TGCGCCAGCAGCTTGGCCGGGGGCCCGAACACTGAAGCTTTCTTT
NA	NA	TRBV11-2	TRBJ1-1	CASSLVDLNTEAFF	TGTGCCAGCAGCTTAGTGGATTTGAACACTGAAGCTTTCTTT
NA	few	TRBV12-3/TRBV12-4	TRBJ1-5	CASSSSIYRAQPQHF	TGTGCCAGCAGTTCAAGCATCTATCGGGCTCAGCCCCAGCATTTT
NA	few	TRBV24-1	TRBJ1-6	CATRGGGGSPLHF	TGTGCCACCAGAGGGGGTGGTGGTTCACCCCTCCACTTT
TRBD2	many	TRBV2	TRBJ2-7	CASMGAGGSYEQYF	TGTGCCAGCATGGGGGCGGGAGGTTCCTACGAGCAGTACTTC
TRBD2	NA	TRBV6-2/TRBV6-3	TRBJ2-1	CASSYRAGGNNEQFF	TGTGCCAGCAGTTATCGAGCGGGAGGCAACAATGAGCAGTTCTTC
TRBD1	many	TRBV20-1	TRBJ2-3	CSARGQGGFTDTQYF	TGCAGTGCTCGAGGACAGGGGGGGTTCACAGATACGCAGTATTTT
NA	many	TRBV29-1	TRBJ1-5	CSVGEQYSNQPQHF	TGCAGCGTTGGGGAGCAGTATAGCAATCAGCCCCAGCATTTT
NA	few	TRBV11-2	TRBJ2-1	CASSPTGNEQFF	TGTGCCAGCAGCCCGACAGGCAATGAGCAGTTCTTC
NA	NA	TRBV20-1	TRBJ2-4	CSGEGGGMAKNIQYF	TGCAGTGGGGAAGGAGGGGGCATGGCCAAAAACATTCAGTACTTC
TRBD1	many	TRBV20-1	TRBJ1-6	CSAGTGSNSPLHF	TGCAGTGCCGGGACAGGGAGTAATTCACCCCTCCACTTT
TRBD2	many	TRBV7-9	TRBJ2-1	CASSAGLASNNEQFF	TGTGCCAGCAGCGCGGGACTAGCGAGCAACAATGAGCAGTTCTTC
NA	NA	TRBV20-1	TRBJ2-7	CSARDPRSYEQYF	TGCAGTGCTAGAGACCCGCGCTCCTACGAGCAGTACTTC
TRBD1	many	TRBV6-5	TRBJ2-4	CASSSTGGVQNIQYF	TGTGCCAGCAGCTCTACAGGGGGCGTCCAAAACATTCAGTACTTC
NA	many	TRBV11-2	TRBJ1-1	CASSPGSFPTEAFF	TGTGCCAGCAGCCCCGGGTCCTTCCCCACTGAAGCTTTCTTT
TRBD2	few	TRBV18	TRBJ2-7	CASSPSGGVEYEQYF	TGTGCCAGCTCACCTAGCGGGGGTGTAGAGTACGAGCAGTACTTC
TRBD1	NA	TRBV6-2/TRBV6-3	TRBJ2-2	CASSTGGQSAGELFF	TGTGCCAGCAGTACAGGGGGGCAGAGCGCCGGGGAGCTGTTTTTT
NA	few	TRBV7-3	TRBJ2-2	CASSLTVAGELFF	TGTGCCAGCAGCTTAACTGTGGCCGGGGAGCTGTTTTTT
NA	NA	TRBV7-3	TRBJ1-1	CASSRTQGLTEAFF	TGTGCCAGCAGCCGTACACAGGGCTTGACTGAAGCTTTCTTT
NA	many	TRBV29-1	TRBJ2-7	CSVLSGASVSYEQYF	TGCAGCGTACTATCCGGGGCTTCCGTCTCCTACGAGCAGTACTTC
TRBD1	many	TRBV20-1	TRBJ2-5	CSARTGQETQYF	TGCAGTGCCCGGACAGGCCAAGAGACCCAGTACTTC
NA	many	TRBV5-8	TRBJ1-6	CASSGKASSSYNSPLHF	TGTGCCAGCAGCGGGAAGGCCAGCAGCTCCTATAATTCACCCCTCCACTTT
NA	NA	TRBV29-1	TRBJ2-2	CSVEARGYTPNTGELFF	TGCAGCGTTGAAGCCCGAGGGTACACCCCTAACACCGGGGAGCTGTTTTTT
NA	many	TRBV30	TRBJ1-3	CAWSAWGDSGNTIYF	TGTGCCTGGAGTGCCTGGGGAGACTCTGGAAACACCATATATTTT
NA	NA	TRBV7-2	TRBJ1-6	CASSLNRQTNSPLHF	TGTGCCAGCAGCTTAAATAGACAGACCAATTCACCCCTCCACTTT
TRBD1	few	TRBV20-1	TRBJ2-5	CSVSDRVETQYF	TGCAGTGTTTCGGACAGGGTAGAGACCCAGTACTTC